This TCR beta chain was identified during a study of beta chain features in type 1 diabetes. Turning to the study itself: The number of sorted cells examined across all samples was under 140,000,000. Overall study results and limits: Across all four CD4+ subsets, people with type 1 diabetes showed modestly shorter TCRB CDR3s. Healthy donors had naive, central memory and Treg TCRB repertoires that appeared less similar than those seen among patients.

Investigators reverse transcribed all isolated RNA, so they sequenced expressed TCRB transcripts. The repertoire was sequenced with immunoSEQ multiplex PCR; TCRdb's copy has only in-frame clones and lacks some. The sample shows about 370,000 clones, 9.6% of them seen only once. In germline, CDR1 is MNHNS, CDR2 SASEGT. The CDR3 length is 14 residues. Trimming removed 11 bases at V and 6 bases at J, with 22 bases between. This clone was seen a handful of times. Its specificity is unknown. It was via CD45RO/CCR7/CD25/CD127/CD95/CD27 that CD4+ naive, central memory, regulatory and stem cell-like memory cells were sorted.

This clonotype was sampled from a man younger than 45 with type 1 diabetes. The sequenced material came from central memory CD4+ T cells from blood. This rearrangement joins TRBV6-1 to TRBJ2-5, with a tentative D call TRBD2 (6 bases). CDR3 in DNA: TGTGCCTCCAGGCTTGGAGGGAGTGTGAAGACCCAGTACTTC. This gives the protein CASRLGGSVKTQYF.